The rows below give T cell receptor beta chains drawn from one sample of a study of cytomegalovirus exposure and HLA in healthy donors. Data came from immunoSEQ multiplex PCR; TCRdb stores just in-frame clones and leaves some out. The data show 100,000 to 150,000 clones, around three quarters seen once. Sequencing used PBMCs. These TCRs come from a man younger than 40 in good health and CMV-seropositive. Each CDR3 is given with its conserved first and last residue. Fields, in order: clone size, J gene, D gene, V gene, CDR3 DNA, CDR3 protein. A D gene is named only where the DNA matches it firmly. Not all rows give a size; the values are once, few, many and, for expanded clones, a class.

clone_size: .
j_call: TRBJ1-1
d_call: TRBD1
v_call: TRBV7-8
cdr3_nt: TGTGCCAGCAGCCTCGGGACAGGGGGCGCATCTTTCTTT
cdr3_aa: CASSLGTGGASFF

clone_size: .
j_call: TRBJ1-1
d_call: TRBD1
v_call: TRBV10-1
cdr3_nt: TGCGCCAGCAGTGAGTCGACAGGGCTTGGGAACACTGAAGCTTTCTTT
cdr3_aa: CASSESTGLGNTEAFF

clone_size: .
j_call: TRBJ1-5
d_call: .
v_call: TRBV6-5
cdr3_nt: TGTGCCAGCAGTCGCACAAATAGCAATCAGCCCCAGCATTTT
cdr3_aa: CASSRTNSNQPQHF

clone_size: .
j_call: TRBJ1-2
d_call: TRBD1
v_call: TRBV28
cdr3_nt: TGTGCCAGCAGGCGATATGAACAGGGGGCGGAGGGCTACACCTTC
cdr3_aa: CASRRYEQGAEGYTF

clone_size: few
j_call: TRBJ1-4
d_call: .
v_call: TRBV28
cdr3_nt: TGTGCCAGCAGTTTCGGGGGAAAACTGTTTTTT
cdr3_aa: CASSFGGKLFF

clone_size: .
j_call: TRBJ1-2
d_call: TRBD1
v_call: TRBV14
cdr3_nt: TGTGCCAGCAGCCTAACCGGGACAGGGTGGGGCTACACCTTC
cdr3_aa: CASSLTGTGWGYTF

clone_size: .
j_call: TRBJ2-7
d_call: TRBD2
v_call: TRBV9
cdr3_nt: TGTGCCAGCAGCCCGCGGACTAGCGGGCCCGAGCAGTACTTC
cdr3_aa: CASSPRTSGPEQYF

clone_size: .
j_call: TRBJ2-3
d_call: .
v_call: TRBV12-5
cdr3_nt: TGTGCTAGTGGCCCGACTTATACCACAGATACGCAGTATTTT
cdr3_aa: CASGPTYTTDTQYF

clone_size: .
j_call: TRBJ1-1
d_call: .
v_call: TRBV2
cdr3_nt: TGTGCCAGCAGTGAAAGGCTACCGGGGAACACTGAAGCTTTCTTT
cdr3_aa: CASSERLPGNTEAFF

clone_size: once
j_call: TRBJ2-7
d_call: .
v_call: TRBV19
cdr3_nt: TGTGCCAGTAGTTTTAGGACAGTAGAAGTCGGCTCCTACGAGCAGTACTTC
cdr3_aa: CASSFRTVEVGSYEQYF

clone_size: .
j_call: TRBJ1-2
d_call: .
v_call: TRBV6-6
cdr3_nt: TGTGCCAGCAGCTTGAGAGGGGAGGACTTGTATGGCTACACCTTC
cdr3_aa: CASSLRGEDLYGYTF

clone_size: .
j_call: TRBJ1-1
d_call: .
v_call: TRBV14
cdr3_nt: TGTGCCAGCAGCCAATACAGGAACACTGAAGCTTTCTTT
cdr3_aa: CASSQYRNTEAFF

clone_size: few
j_call: TRBJ1-2
d_call: TRBD1
v_call: TRBV14
cdr3_nt: TGTGCCAGCAGCCCAGGGGGGTATGGCTACACCTTC
cdr3_aa: CASSPGGYGYTF

clone_size: .
j_call: TRBJ1-6
d_call: TRBD1
v_call: TRBV6-1
cdr3_nt: TGTGCCAGCTCCAGGACAGGGTTAAATTCACCCCTCCACTTT
cdr3_aa: CASSRTGLNSPLHF

clone_size: .
j_call: TRBJ2-7
d_call: .
v_call: TRBV6-5
cdr3_nt: TGTGCCAGCAGCCCCCGGACAGCCGGATCCTACGAGCAGTACTTC
cdr3_aa: CASSPRTAGSYEQYF

clone_size: .
j_call: TRBJ2-5
d_call: .
v_call: TRBV28
cdr3_nt: TGTGCCAGCAGCGAGGCAGGGAGGTACCAAGAGACCCAGTACTTC
cdr3_aa: CASSEAGRYQETQYF

clone_size: .
j_call: TRBJ1-1
d_call: .
v_call: TRBV6-1
cdr3_nt: TGTGCCAGCAGTTCAACCCGGGAGCTCGAAGCTTTCTTT
cdr3_aa: CASSSTRELEAFF

clone_size: .
j_call: TRBJ1-2
d_call: TRBD1
v_call: TRBV6-6
cdr3_nt: TGTGCCAGCAGTTACACAGAACTACAGGGGGTGGGCTACACCTTC
cdr3_aa: CASSYTELQGVGYTF

clone_size: .
j_call: TRBJ1-1
d_call: TRBD1
v_call: TRBV4-1
cdr3_nt: TGCGCCAGCAGCCCCGGGACAGGGGAAGGCACTGAAGCTTTCTTT
cdr3_aa: CASSPGTGEGTEAFF

clone_size: .
j_call: TRBJ1-1
d_call: .
v_call: TRBV7-8
cdr3_nt: TGTGCCAGCAGCTTCTCCGGGGACACTGAAGCTTTCTTT
cdr3_aa: CASSFSGDTEAFF

clone_size: .
j_call: TRBJ1-2
d_call: TRBD1
v_call: TRBV6-5
cdr3_nt: TGTGCCAGCAGGGAGACAGGGAACTATGGCTACACCTTC
cdr3_aa: CASRETGNYGYTF

clone_size: .
j_call: TRBJ1-4
d_call: TRBD1
v_call: TRBV2
cdr3_nt: TGTGCCAGCAGTGGACAGGGCTTGAAGGAAAAACTGTTTTTT
cdr3_aa: CASSGQGLKEKLFF

clone_size: .
j_call: TRBJ1-6
d_call: .
v_call: TRBV6-5
cdr3_nt: TGTGCCAGCAGTCCTGGGGGCGGGTCCGCTTCACCCCTCCACTTT
cdr3_aa: CASSPGGGSASPLHF

clone_size: .
j_call: TRBJ1-1
d_call: TRBD1
v_call: TRBV19
cdr3_nt: TGTGCCAGTCGTACTCCGGGACAGCTCATGAACACTGAAGCTTTCTTT
cdr3_aa: CASRTPGQLMNTEAFF

clone_size: .
j_call: TRBJ2-2
d_call: TRBD1
v_call: TRBV7-3
cdr3_nt: TGTGCCAGCAGCTTTTTACCAGGGGGCATGGAGAACACCGGGGAGCTGTTTTTT
cdr3_aa: CASSFLPGGMENTGELFF

clone_size: .
j_call: TRBJ1-5
d_call: TRBD1
v_call: TRBV19
cdr3_nt: TGTGCCAGTAGTATATCGTGGCGGACAGGGGGCAATCAGCCCCAGCATTTT
cdr3_aa: CASSISWRTGGNQPQHF

clone_size: .
j_call: TRBJ1-1
d_call: TRBD1
v_call: TRBV6-1
cdr3_nt: TGTGCCAGCAGTGCTAAAGGGACAGGAATAACTGAAGCTTTCTTT
cdr3_aa: CASSAKGTGITEAFF

clone_size: once
j_call: TRBJ1-1
d_call: .
v_call: TRBV9
cdr3_nt: TGTGCCAGCAGCATCCGAAGCGGGACTGAAGCTTTCTTT
cdr3_aa: CASSIRSGTEAFF

clone_size: .
j_call: TRBJ1-2
d_call: TRBD1
v_call: TRBV6-1
cdr3_nt: TGTGCCAGCACCCCGGACAGGGGTACGTCCCATGGCTACACCTTC
cdr3_aa: CASTPDRGTSHGYTF

clone_size: .
j_call: TRBJ1-3
d_call: .
v_call: TRBV7-3
cdr3_nt: TGTGCCAGCAGCTTAGACAGAGAAAACACCATATATTTT
cdr3_aa: CASSLDRENTIYF

clone_size: .
j_call: TRBJ2-7
d_call: TRBD2
v_call: TRBV7-9
cdr3_nt: TGTTCCAGCAGCCCCCGACTAGCGGGGGGCCCCCCTCGATACGAGCAGTACTTC
cdr3_aa: CSSSPRLAGGPPRYEQYF

clone_size: .
j_call: TRBJ2-5
d_call: TRBD2
v_call: TRBV5-8
cdr3_nt: TGTGCCAGCAGCTTCTCTAGCGGGAGGGAGACCCAGTACTTC
cdr3_aa: CASSFSSGRETQYF

clone_size: .
j_call: TRBJ2-3
d_call: TRBD2
v_call: TRBV7-3
cdr3_nt: TGTGCCAGCAGCTTAACGGGGGGGAGCACAGATACGCAGTATTTT
cdr3_aa: CASSLTGGSTDTQYF

clone_size: .
j_call: TRBJ1-1
d_call: .
v_call: TRBV6-5
cdr3_nt: TGTGCCAGCAGCCCCCAGGGCGAGACTGAAGCTTTCTTT
cdr3_aa: CASSPQGETEAFF

clone_size: .
j_call: TRBJ2-7
d_call: TRBD1
v_call: TRBV6-6
cdr3_nt: TGTGCCAGCAGTGAGGACAGGGGACCAACCTACGAGCAGTACTTC
cdr3_aa: CASSEDRGPTYEQYF

clone_size: .
j_call: TRBJ2-2
d_call: .
v_call: TRBV10-3
cdr3_nt: TGTGCCATCAGTGGGGAGGGGGTGAACACCGGGGAGCTGTTTTTT
cdr3_aa: CAISGEGVNTGELFF

clone_size: .
j_call: TRBJ1-1
d_call: TRBD1
v_call: TRBV27
cdr3_nt: TGTGCCAGCAGCCGACGGGGACAGGGCCTTCGAGCTTTCTTT
cdr3_aa: CASSRRGQGLRAFF

clone_size: .
j_call: TRBJ2-7
d_call: .
v_call: TRBV2
cdr3_nt: TGTGCCAGCGAGCAGTCGGTTGGACAGTACGAAAGCTCCTACGAGCAGTACTTC
cdr3_aa: CASEQSVGQYESSYEQYF

clone_size: .
j_call: TRBJ1-1
d_call: .
v_call: TRBV7-8
cdr3_nt: TGTGCCAGCAGCCTAAGGACAGCCATGAACACTGAAGCTTTCTTT
cdr3_aa: CASSLRTAMNTEAFF

clone_size: .
j_call: TRBJ2-7
d_call: TRBD1
v_call: TRBV4-1
cdr3_nt: TGCGCCAGCAGCCCATGGACAGGGGGTGATTACGAGCAGTACTTC
cdr3_aa: CASSPWTGGDYEQYF

clone_size: .
j_call: TRBJ1-1
d_call: .
v_call: TRBV7-9
cdr3_nt: TGTGCCAGCAGCAGGATGGGGGGGAACACTGAAGCTTTCTTT
cdr3_aa: CASSRMGGNTEAFF

clone_size: .
j_call: TRBJ2-7
d_call: .
v_call: TRBV7-6
cdr3_nt: TGTGCCAGCAGCCTGGACAGCTCCTACGAGCAGTACTTC
cdr3_aa: CASSLDSSYEQYF

clone_size: .
j_call: TRBJ2-1
d_call: .
v_call: TRBV9
cdr3_nt: TGTGCCAGCAGCGTTTACAGAACTTCCTACAATGAGCAGTTCTTC
cdr3_aa: CASSVYRTSYNEQFF

clone_size: once
j_call: TRBJ2-7
d_call: TRBD2
v_call: TRBV5-1
cdr3_nt: TGCGCCAGCAGCCTGGGACCCCTAGCGGGCGACTCCTACGAGCAGTACTTC
cdr3_aa: CASSLGPLAGDSYEQYF

clone_size: .
j_call: TRBJ2-2
d_call: .
v_call: TRBV5-1
cdr3_nt: TGCGCCAGCAGCCCCCTTTCGGACACCGGGGAGCTGTTTTTT
cdr3_aa: CASSPLSDTGELFF

clone_size: .
j_call: TRBJ1-5
d_call: .
v_call: TRBV25-1
cdr3_nt: TGTGCCAGCAGTGAATGGGTGACGGGTCGGCCCCAGCATTTT
cdr3_aa: CASSEWVTGRPQHF

clone_size: .
j_call: TRBJ2-5
d_call: .
v_call: TRBV10-1
cdr3_nt: TGCGCCAGCAGTGCTAGGAATAAAGAGACCCAGTACTTC
cdr3_aa: CASSARNKETQYF

clone_size: once
j_call: TRBJ2-7
d_call: .
v_call: TRBV5-1
cdr3_nt: TGCGCCAGCAGCTCCCCGGGACGGGACTACGAGCAGTACTTC
cdr3_aa: CASSSPGRDYEQYF

clone_size: few
j_call: TRBJ2-7
d_call: .
v_call: TRBV6-5
cdr3_nt: TGTGCCAGCAGTTGGAGTGATAGTGGCGAGCAGTACTTC
cdr3_aa: CASSWSDSGEQYF

clone_size: few
j_call: TRBJ1-1
d_call: .
v_call: TRBV9
cdr3_nt: TGTGCCAGCAGCGGACAGGACCTGAACACTGAAGCTTTCTTT
cdr3_aa: CASSGQDLNTEAFF

clone_size: .
j_call: TRBJ2-4
d_call: .
v_call: TRBV21-1
cdr3_nt: TGTGCCAGCAGCAATATGGCAGTGGAGGGAAACATTCAGTACTTC
cdr3_aa: CASSNMAVEGNIQYF

clone_size: .
j_call: TRBJ1-1
d_call: .
v_call: TRBV6-6
cdr3_nt: TGTGCCAGCAGTTACTCGAAGGGGTTGGGTGGAGCTTTCTTT
cdr3_aa: CASSYSKGLGGAFF

clone_size: once
j_call: TRBJ1-3
d_call: TRBD1
v_call: TRBV5-1
cdr3_nt: TGCGCCAGCAGTAGGGACAGGAGCTCTGGAAACACCATATATTTT
cdr3_aa: CASSRDRSSGNTIYF

clone_size: .
j_call: TRBJ2-7
d_call: .
v_call: TRBV30
cdr3_nt: TGTGCCTGGAACCGGGCACAGGGCGGCGAGCAGTACTTC
cdr3_aa: CAWNRAQGGEQYF